The sequence of this T cell receptor (beta chain) was determined in a study of CD8 T cells in ankylosing spondylitis. This clonotype appeared many times. Antigen: not known. Study-wide findings and caveats: The clones that were linked to disease were reported to be significantly enriched in matched synovial fluid samples from ankylosing spondylitis patients. What appeared characteristic of ankylosing spondylitis blood was a TCR beta motif of fewer than ten highly homologous variants.

Using its own MiXCR run on the 5' RACE reads, TCRdb lists one record per CDR3 protein. The sample consists of some 840,000 distinct CDR3 sequences, around 11% of them appearing once. V lost 2 bases to trimming and J lost 0 bases; unmatched junction nucleotides: 13. Looked up from germline, CDR1 is DFQATT and CDR2 is SNEGSKA (reference sequence). The CDR3 has 19 amino acids. The sample comprised blood, either unsorted or a sorted T cell fraction (not recorded which). This chain connects TRBV20-1 to TRBJ2-3, with 11 positions matching TRBD2. This receptor was obtained from a male donor with ankylosing spondylitis. The CDR3 here is CSARPGLAAVTASTDTQYF. CDR3 in DNA: TGCAGTGCTAGACCGGGACTAGCGGCCGTAACAGCTAGCACAGATACGCAGTATTTT.